The 17 T cell receptor beta chains given below trace back to one sample, sequenced in a study of shared clonotypes between healthy human individuals. Assay: immunoSEQ multiplex PCR; the TCRdb copy retains only in-frame clones and omits some. This table holds about 680,000 clones, over 65% found once. Sequenced input: memory CD4+ T cells sorted from blood. The subset: CD45RA-negative fraction. The receptors were gathered from a woman in her thirties in good health.

The rearrangement links TRBV4-2 to TRBJ1-3; D might be TRBD1 (5 bases). CDR3 size: 14 residues. Germline V lookup: CDR1 LGHNA, CDR2 YNFKEQ. Trimming left V 4 bases short and J 3 bases short, with 10 bases between. The CDR3 coding sequence is TGTGCCAGCAGCCCAGCCCAGGGTGGAAACACCATATATTTT. Translated, it gives CASSPAQGGNTIYF.

As concerns this clone: The sample holds other DNA sequences that translate to the same CDR3. The chain links TRBV28 to TRBJ1-2; no firm D call. CDR1 MDHEN and CDR2 SYDVKM come from the germline V gene. V shed 4 bases and J shed 7 bases, with 7 bases lying between them. The CDR3 consists of 11 residues. The CDR3 DNA follows: TGTGCCAGCAGTTCCAGGCCTGGCTACACCTTC. Translation gives CASSSRPGYTF.

The chain carries TRBV21-1 and TRBJ2-5. TRBV21-1 is marked as a pseudogene. CDR3 length: 14 residues. CDR3: CASSNGTEQETQYF. The CDR3 coding sequence is TGTGCCAGCAGCAACGGGACGGAACAAGAGACCCAGTACTTC.

This clone was seen a few times. This same CDR3 is encoded by further DNA sequences in the sample. The chain joins TRBV5-1 to TRBJ2-1; D possibly corresponds to TRBD2 (6 bases). The CDR3 is 15 amino acids. V was clipped by 1 base and J by 1 base, with 9 bases between them. Germline CDR1 SGHRS, CDR2 YFSETQ. The CDR3 reads CASSLTSHSYNEQFF. CDR3 DNA sequence: TGCGCCAGCAGCTTGACTAGCCATTCCTACAATGAGCAGTTCTTC. The full variable domain, its missing parts supplied by reference TRBV5-1 and TRBJ2-1, is KAGVTQTPRYLIKTRGQQVTLSCSPISGHRSVSWYQQTPGQGLQFLFEYFSETQRNKGNFPGRFSGRQFSNSRSEMNVSTLELGDSALYLCASSLTSHSYNEQFFGPGTRLTVL.

The chain couples TRBV5-5 to TRBJ2-5, with TRBD2 matching 10 bases. CDR1 is SGHKS, CDR2 YYEKEE, per germline (reference sequence). V lost 3 bases to trimming and J lost 1 base; unmatched junction nucleotides: 0. This CDR3 has 14 residues. CDR3 sequence (DNA): TGTGCCAGCAGCTCTAGCGGGAGCCAAGAGACCCAGTACTTC. Residues: CASSSSGSQETQYF.

The chain recombines TRBV4-1 with TRBJ2-1; 13 bases map to TRBD2. J lost 4 bases, V lost 1 base, and 13 bases had no gene match. This CDR3 is 20 amino acids long. Germline V lookup: CDR1 MGHRA, CDR2 YSYEKL. CDR3 sequence: CASSQASGTSGKGGYNEQFF. The CDR3 DNA reads as TGCGCCAGCAGCCAAGCGTCCGGGACTAGCGGGAAGGGGGGGTACAATGAGCAGTTCTTC.

About this clone itself: The sample carries other DNA sequences with the same CDR3. This rearrangement joins TRBV19 to TRBJ1-5; 8 nucleotides align to TRBD1. J gave up 4 bases and V 5 bases, and 1 base lay outside the gene matches. The length of the CDR3 is 13 residues. Germline values: CDR1 LNHDA, CDR2 SQIVND (reference sequence). The CDR3 nucleotides read TGTGCCAGTAGTGGGACAGGAAATCAGCCCCAGCATTTT. Its protein is CASSGTGNQPQHF. The full variable domain, completed using reference TRBV19 and TRBJ1-5, is DGGITQSPKYLFRKEGQNVTLSCEQNLNHDAMYWYRQDPGQGLRLIYYSQIVNDFQKGDIAEGYSVSREKKESFPLTVTSAQKNPTAFYLCASSGTGNQPQHFGDGTRLSIL.

This chain uses TRBV7-9 with TRBJ2-1, with no clear D. V was cut by 6 bases and J by 1 base, with 10 bases left in between. CDR1 SEHNR and CDR2 FQNEAQ come from the germline V gene (reference sequence). CDR3 size: 14 residues. CDR3 region: CASRTDSSYNEQFF. CDR3 sequence (DNA): TGTGCCAGCAGAACCGACTCTTCCTACAATGAGCAGTTCTTC. The variable domain in full, with the rest retrieved from reference TRBV7-9 and TRBJ2-1, is DTGVSQNPRHKITKRGQNVTFRCDPISEHNRLYWYRQTLGQGPEFLTYFQNEAQLEKSRLLSDRFSAERPKGSFSTLEIQRTEQGDSAMYLCASRTDSSYNEQFFGPGTRLTVL.

The genes are TRBV2 and TRBJ1-1, with 10 bases matching TRBD1. CDR3 size: 15 residues. Trimming cost V 7 bases and J 10 bases; bases outside gene matches: 15. Germline V CDR1 and CDR2: SNHLY, FYNNEI. CDR3 protein: CASTGQGITEGGAFF. In DNA, the CDR3 is TGTGCCAGCACGGGACAGGGGATCACGGAGGGGGGAGCTTTCTTT.

This clone was found once. The genes are TRBV6-1 and TRBJ2-7; TRBD2 matches 7 bases. CDR3 length equals 12 residues. The V gene end was trimmed by 7 bases and the J gene end by 2 bases; junction bases not matched to a gene: 2. The germline gives CDR1 MNHNS, CDR2 SASEGT. The CDR3 DNA is TGTGCCAGCACCAGCGGGACCTACGAGCAGTACTTC. Translated, it gives CASTSGTYEQYF.

The chain uses TRBV10-1 and TRBJ2-1; no clear D gene. This CDR3 spans 14 amino acids. V lost 4 bases to trimming and J lost 2 bases, with 9 bases between them. Germline-derived CDR1 and CDR2 are WNHNN and SYGVQD (reference sequence). CDR3 loop: CASSARTTYNEQFF. Here the CDR3 DNA reads TGCGCCAGCAGTGCCCGGACCACCTACAATGAGCAGTTCTTC.

This clone showed up many times. The chain is built from TRBV28 and TRBJ1-1, with D possibly TRBD1 on 5 matching bases. Germline V gene sequence: CDR1 MDHEN, CDR2 SYDVKM. The CDR3 has 14 amino acids. The germline V and J ends were trimmed by 10 bases and 1 base, with 16 bases remaining between them. The CDR3 here is CATQPGHANTEAFF. In DNA form, the CDR3 reads TGTGCCACCCAGCCCGGACATGCGAACACTGAAGCTTTCTTT.

The chain is built from TRBV7-2 and TRBJ2-1; D not resolved. The ends were cut back, 2 bases at V and 9 bases at J, with 8 bases in the middle. Germline assignment: CDR1 SGHTA and CDR2 FQGNSA. This CDR3 is built from 12 residues. CDR3 nucleotide sequence: TGTGCCAGCAGCTTATTTGGTTCTGAGCAGTTCTTC. It translates to CASSLFGSEQFF.

The CDR3 sequence: CASSLGTLDGELFF. The CDR3 nucleotides read TGTGCCAGCAGCTTGGGGACTTTGGACGGGGAGCTGTTTTTT. The J gene is TRBJ2-2, the V gene TRBV11-2, with D perhaps TRBD2 (6 bases). V lost 3 bases and J lost 7, with 12 bases in between. Germline loops: CDR1 SGHAT, CDR2 FQNNGV. The CDR3 spans 14 residues.

This chain uses TRBV27 with TRBJ2-1; 10 bases are a match to TRBD2. The CDR3 loop spans 14 amino acids. The J segment lost 6 bases and the V segment lost 3 bases, leaving 2 bases of the junction unmatched. Germline CDR1 and CDR2: MNHEY and SMNVEV (reference sequence). CDR3: CASSFSSGSNEQFF. In DNA, the CDR3 is TGTGCCAGCAGTTTCTCTAGCGGGAGCAATGAGCAGTTCTTC.

This chain uses TRBV28 with TRBJ1-4, with 8 bases identical to TRBD1. Unmatched junction bases numbered 6, after V lost 4 bases and J lost 8 bases. The CDR3 length is 14 residues. Per the germline V gene, CDR1 is MDHEN and CDR2 is SYDVKM. CDR3 in DNA: TGTGCCAGCAGTTATCAGGGGGCAGGGGAAAAACTGTTTTTT. Translated, it gives CASSYQGAGEKLFF.

V usage is TRBV11-3 and J usage is TRBJ2-1; tentatively, D is TRBD2 (5 bases). The CDR3 has 15 residues. With 5 bases removed from V and 7 bases from J, the gap between germline ends came to 18 bases. Looked up from germline, CDR1 is SGHNT and CDR2 is YENEEA. CDR3: CASSRSGAWSNEQFF. The CDR3, as DNA: TGTGCCAGCAGCCGAAGCGGAGCGTGGTCAAATGAGCAGTTCTTC.